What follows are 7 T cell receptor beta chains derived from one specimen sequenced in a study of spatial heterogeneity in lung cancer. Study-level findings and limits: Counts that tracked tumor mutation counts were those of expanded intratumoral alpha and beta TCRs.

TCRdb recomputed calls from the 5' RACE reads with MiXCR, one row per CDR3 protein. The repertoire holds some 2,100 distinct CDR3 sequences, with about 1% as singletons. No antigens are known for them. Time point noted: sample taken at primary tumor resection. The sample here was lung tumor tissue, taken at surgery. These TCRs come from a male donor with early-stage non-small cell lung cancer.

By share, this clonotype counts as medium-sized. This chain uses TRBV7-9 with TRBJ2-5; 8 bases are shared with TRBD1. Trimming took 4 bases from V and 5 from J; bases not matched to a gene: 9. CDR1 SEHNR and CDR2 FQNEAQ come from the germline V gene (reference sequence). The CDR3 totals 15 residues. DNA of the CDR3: TGTGCCAGCAGCTCTTCGGACAGGGTCTATGAGACCCAGTACTTC. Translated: CASSSSDRVYETQYF. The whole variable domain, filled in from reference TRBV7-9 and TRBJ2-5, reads DTGVSQNPRHKITKRGQNVTFRCDPISEHNRLYWYRQTLGQGPEFLTYFQNEAQLEKSRLLSDRFSAERPKGSFSTLEIQRTEQGDSAMYLCASSSSDRVYETQYFGPGTRLLVL.

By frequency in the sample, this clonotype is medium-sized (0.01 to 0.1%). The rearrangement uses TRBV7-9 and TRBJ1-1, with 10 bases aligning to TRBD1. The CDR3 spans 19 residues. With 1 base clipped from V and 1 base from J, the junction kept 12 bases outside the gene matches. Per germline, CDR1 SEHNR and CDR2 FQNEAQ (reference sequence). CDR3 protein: CASSLGDRGLTVTNTEAFF. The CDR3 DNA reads TGTGCCAGCAGCTTAGGGGACAGGGGATTAACCGTGACGAACACTGAAGCTTTCTTT.

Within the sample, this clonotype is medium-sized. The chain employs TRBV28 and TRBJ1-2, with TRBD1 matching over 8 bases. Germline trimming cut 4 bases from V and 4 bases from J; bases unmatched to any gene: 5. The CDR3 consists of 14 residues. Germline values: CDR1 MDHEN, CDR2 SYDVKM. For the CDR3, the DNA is TGTGCCAGCAGTTATGACAGGGGCGGCTATGGCTACACCTTC. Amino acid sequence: CASSYDRGGYGYTF.

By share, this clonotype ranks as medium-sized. For the CDR3, the DNA is TGCGCCAGCAGCTTGGCCCCTGAGACCCAGTACTTC. This translates into CASSLAPETQYF. The genes are TRBV5-1 and TRBJ2-5; D unresolved. Trimming took off 0 bases at V and 5 bases at J, with 5 bases between the two ends. The CDR3 runs to 12 residues. From germline, CDR1 is SGHRS and CDR2 YFSETQ.

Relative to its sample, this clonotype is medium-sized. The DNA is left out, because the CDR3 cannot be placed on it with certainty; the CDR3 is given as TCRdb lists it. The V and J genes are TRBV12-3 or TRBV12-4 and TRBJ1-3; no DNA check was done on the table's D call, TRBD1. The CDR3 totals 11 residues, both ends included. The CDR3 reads CASSSSGQRYF.

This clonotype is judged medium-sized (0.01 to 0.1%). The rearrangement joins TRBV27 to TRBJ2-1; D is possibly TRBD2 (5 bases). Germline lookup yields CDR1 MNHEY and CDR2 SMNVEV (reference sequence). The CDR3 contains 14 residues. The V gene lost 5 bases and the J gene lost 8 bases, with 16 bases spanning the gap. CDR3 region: CASSLGLPPHEQFF. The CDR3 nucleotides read TGTGCCAGCAGTCTCGGACTCCCCCCTCATGAGCAGTTCTTC.

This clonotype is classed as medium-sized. DNA of the CDR3: TGTGCCAGCAGCCAAGATCTCGGGGGAAGCAATGAGCAGTTCTTC. This codes for CASSQDLGGSNEQFF. This chain links TRBV4-2 with TRBJ2-1; perhaps TRBD2 as D (6 bases). Looked up from germline, CDR1 is LGHNA and CDR2 is YNFKEQ. V lost 0 bases and J 6 bases, leaving 12 bases between the germline ends. This CDR3 is 15 amino acids long.